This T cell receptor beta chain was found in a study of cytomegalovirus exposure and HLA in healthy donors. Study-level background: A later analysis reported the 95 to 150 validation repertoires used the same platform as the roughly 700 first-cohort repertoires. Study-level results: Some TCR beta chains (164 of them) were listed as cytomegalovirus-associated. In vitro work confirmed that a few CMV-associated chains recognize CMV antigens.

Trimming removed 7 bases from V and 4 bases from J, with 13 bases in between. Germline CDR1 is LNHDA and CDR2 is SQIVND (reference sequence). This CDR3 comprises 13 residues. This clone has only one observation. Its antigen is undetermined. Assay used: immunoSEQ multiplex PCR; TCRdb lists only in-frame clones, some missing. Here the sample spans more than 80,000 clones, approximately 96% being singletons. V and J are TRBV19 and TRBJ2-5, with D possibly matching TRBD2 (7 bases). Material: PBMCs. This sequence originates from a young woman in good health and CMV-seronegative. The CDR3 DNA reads TGTGCCAGTAACCGGGGGGCGAGAGAGACCCAGTACTTC. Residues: CASNRGARETQYF.